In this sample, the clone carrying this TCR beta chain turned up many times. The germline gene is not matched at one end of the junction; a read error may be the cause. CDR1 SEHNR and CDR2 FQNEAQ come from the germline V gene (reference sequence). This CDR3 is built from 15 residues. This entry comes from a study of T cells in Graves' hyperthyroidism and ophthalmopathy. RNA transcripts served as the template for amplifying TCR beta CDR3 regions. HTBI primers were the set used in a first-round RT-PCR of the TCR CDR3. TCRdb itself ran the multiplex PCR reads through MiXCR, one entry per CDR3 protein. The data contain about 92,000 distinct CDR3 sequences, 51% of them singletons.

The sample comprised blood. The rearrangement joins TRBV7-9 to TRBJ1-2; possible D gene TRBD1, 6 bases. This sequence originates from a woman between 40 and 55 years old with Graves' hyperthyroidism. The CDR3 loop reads CASSLEDRTNYGYTF. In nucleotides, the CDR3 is TGCGCCAGCAGCTTGGAGGACAGAACTAACTATGGCTACACCTTC.